This T cell receptor beta chain comes out of a study of blood T cell repertoires in COVID-19. Original handling: From reference gene primer amplification, estimates of nucleated cell counts were derived. Data came from immunoSEQ multiplex PCR; TCRdb stores just in-frame clones and leaves some out. V, J and clone size reflect that table, while D and trimming were determined from the DNA. The profile shows 97,000 or so clones, about 90% of them singletons. The CDR3 covers 12 residues. Trimming took 0 bases from V and 11 from J, leaving 10 bases between them. The germline CDR1 and CDR2 sequences are MNHEY and SMNVEV (reference sequence).

The source material was peripheral blood. The TCR was taken from a man aged 45-60 years with active COVID-19. The chain couples TRBV27 to TRBJ1-1, with D hard to call. In DNA, the CDR3 is TGTGCCAGCAGTTTATCCCGGGGTGTGGCTTTCTTT. It codes for CASSLSRGVAFF.